This is a list of T cell receptor beta chains from one sample in a study of cytomegalovirus exposure and HLA in healthy donors. The table came from immunoSEQ multiplex PCR; TCRdb's copy has only in-frame clones and leaves some out. This sample has around 160,000 clones, with around 75% found just once. The sequenced sample was PBMCs. These receptors were taken from a woman aged 40 to 50 in good health and CMV-seropositive. CDR3s include the opening cysteine and the closing phenylalanine or tryptophan. D genes are given only for firm matches. A row's size may be missing; if present it is once, few, many or a size class.

TRBD2 TRBJ2-1 17 NA TRBV7-6 CASSGGGSGSSYNEQFF TGTGCCAGCAGCGGGGGGGGTAGCGGGAGCTCCTACAATGAGCAGTTCTTC
NA TRBJ2-7 16 once TRBV7-3 CASSLNPVGAGYEQYF TGTGCCAGCAGCCTCAACCCGGTGGGGGCGGGCTACGAGCAGTACTTC
NA TRBJ1-5 15 NA TRBV15 CATSRDDGGHQPQHF TGTGCCACCAGCAGAGATGACGGGGGACATCAGCCCCAGCATTTT
NA TRBJ2-5 13 NA TRBV27 CASSLGGRETQYF TGTGCCAGCAGTTTAGGAGGAAGAGAGACCCAGTACTTC
NA TRBJ2-7 15 NA TRBV5-1 CASSLAGRGSYEQYF TGCGCCAGCAGCTTGGCCGGCAGGGGCTCCTACGAGCAGTACTTC
NA TRBJ2-2 14 NA TRBV14 CASSPGRSGGELFF TGTGCCAGCAGCCCCGGCAGGTCGGGAGGGGAGCTGTTTTTT
TRBD1 TRBJ2-3 14 NA TRBV4-3 CASRRDREADTQYF TGCGCCAGCAGAAGGGACAGGGAGGCAGATACGCAGTATTTT
NA TRBJ2-7 14 NA TRBV7-9 CASRYSGAGYEQYF TGTGCCAGCAGATATAGCGGAGCTGGGTACGAGCAGTACTTC
NA TRBJ2-7 16 NA TRBV5-1 CASSLGLRRPGYEQYF TGCGCCAGCAGCTTGGGATTGCGGAGGCCAGGCTACGAGCAGTACTTC
TRBD1 TRBJ1-1 14 NA TRBV27 CASSLNRGGFEAFF TGTGCCAGCAGTTTAAACAGGGGAGGCTTTGAAGCTTTCTTT
NA TRBJ1-5 13 few TRBV29-1 CSVEGGGNQPQHF TGCAGCGTTGAAGGGGGGGGCAATCAGCCCCAGCATTTT
TRBD1 TRBJ1-2 14 NA TRBV6-5 CASSPPTGAYGYTF TGTGCCAGCAGCCCACCGACAGGGGCCTATGGCTACACCTTC
NA TRBJ1-5 13 NA TRBV19 CASAQVLRQPQHF TGTGCCAGTGCGCAGGTCCTGAGACAGCCCCAGCATTTT
NA TRBJ1-2 13 NA TRBV2 CASSEARGYGYTF TGTGCCAGCAGTGAAGCCAGAGGCTATGGCTACACCTTC
TRBD1 TRBJ1-4 13 NA TRBV27 CASSKTGFEKLFF TGTGCCAGCAGTAAGACAGGGTTCGAAAAACTGTTTTTT
NA TRBJ2-3 14 few TRBV28 CASSLGQATDTQYF TGTGCCAGCAGTTTGGGGCAGGCCACAGATACGCAGTATTTT
TRBD2 TRBJ2-2 13 NA TRBV28 CASSYAGVGELFF TGTGCCAGCAGTTACGCGGGGGTCGGGGAGCTGTTTTTT
NA TRBJ2-2 13 NA TRBV2 CASSPGNTGELFF TGTGCCAGCAGTCCAGGAAACACCGGGGAGCTGTTTTTT
NA TRBJ2-7 15 NA TRBV27 CASSSQAVPTYEQYF TGTGCCAGCAGTTCTCAAGCGGTGCCTACCTACGAGCAGTACTTC
NA TRBJ2-5 12 NA TRBV15 CATSRETGTQYF TGTGCCACCAGCAGAGAAACCGGGACCCAGTACTTC
NA TRBJ2-7 15 once TRBV4-3 CASSQDQGRAVEQYF TGCGCCAGCAGCCAAGATCAGGGCAGGGCAGTCGAGCAGTACTTC
NA TRBJ1-4 15 NA TRBV30 CACHRVPNANEKLFF TGTGCCTGTCACCGGGTCCCCAATGCTAATGAAAAACTGTTTTTT
NA TRBJ1-3 14 few TRBV19 CASRDAGRGNTIYF TGTGCCAGTAGGGACGCGGGGCGCGGAAACACCATATATTTT
TRBD2 TRBJ2-3 13 NA TRBV29-1 CSVRTSGSDTQYF TGCAGCGTTCGCACTAGCGGGTCAGATACGCAGTATTTT
TRBD2 TRBJ2-7 15 NA TRBV5-1 CASSLTQAGASEQYF TGCGCCAGCAGCTTAACTCAAGCGGGAGCGAGCGAGCAGTACTTC
TRBD1 TRBJ2-5 12 NA TRBV10-3 CAAKGQGETQYF TGTGCCGCTAAGGGACAGGGCGAGACCCAGTACTTC
NA TRBJ2-1 14 once TRBV5-1 CASSPSGVYNEQFF TGCGCCAGCAGCCCTTCCGGGGTATACAATGAGCAGTTCTTC
NA TRBJ2-1 14 NA TRBV5-1 CASTWGGRQNEQFF TGCGCCAGCACTTGGGGCGGCCGACAGAACGAGCAGTTCTTC
TRBD1 TRBJ1-1 15 NA TRBV5-5 CASSKSGTGEREAFF TGTGCCAGCAGCAAATCCGGGACAGGGGAGCGGGAAGCTTTCTTT
NA TRBJ2-4 11 once TRBV11-1 CASSVGSGKYF TGTGCCAGCAGCGTGGGGTCAGGGAAGTACTTC
NA TRBJ1-2 17 NA TRBV5-5 CASSLELGAVTTSGYTF TGTGCCAGCAGCTTGGAGCTGGGGGCCGTAACTACTTCTGGCTACACCTTC
TRBD1 TRBJ2-5 15 NA TRBV28 CASRRRDRVAETQYF TGTGCCAGCAGGAGACGGGACAGGGTAGCAGAGACCCAGTACTTC
NA TRBJ1-1 14 few TRBV11-3 CASSATTGGTEAFF TGTGCCAGCAGCGCCACCACAGGTGGGACTGAAGCTTTCTTT
TRBD1 TRBJ1-1 13 NA TRBV19 CASTTDRLTEAFF TGTGCCAGTACTACGGACAGGTTGACTGAAGCTTTCTTT
NA TRBJ2-6 18 NA TRBV7-9 CASRDPGTQESGANVLTF TGTGCCAGCAGGGACCCCGGGACTCAGGAATCTGGGGCCAACGTCCTGACTTTC
TRBD2 TRBJ2-1 13 NA TRBV11-3 CASKPAGDNEQFF TGTGCCAGCAAGCCAGCGGGAGACAATGAGCAGTTCTTC
NA TRBJ1-5 13 NA TRBV19 CASSWRVGQPQHF TGTGCCAGTAGTTGGAGGGTTGGCCAGCCCCAGCATTTT
TRBD1 TRBJ2-1 16 few TRBV28 CASSQTNGQGDNEQFF TGTGCCAGCAGTCAAACTAATGGACAGGGAGACAATGAGCAGTTCTTC
NA TRBJ2-2 13 NA TRBV7-9 CASSFYSTGELFF TGTGCCAGCAGCTTCTACTCGACCGGGGAGCTGTTTTTT
NA TRBJ1-1 14 NA TRBV2 CASSQGSQDTEAFF TGTGCCAGCAGTCAGGGGTCTCAGGACACTGAAGCTTTCTTT
TRBD2 TRBJ2-3 12 NA TRBV28 CASTVTSGSQYF TGTGCCAGCACCGTAACTAGCGGGAGTCAGTATTTT
NA TRBJ1-2 13 NA TRBV7-9 CASSPARPYGYTF TGTGCCAGCAGCCCCGCGCGGCCCTATGGCTACACCTTC
TRBD2 TRBJ2-3 15 NA TRBV7-2 CASSLSGSITDTQYF TGTGCCAGCAGCTTAAGCGGGAGTATCACAGATACGCAGTATTTT
NA TRBJ2-5 13 NA TRBV7-9 CASRNRDTETQYF TGTGCCAGCCGCAACAGGGACACGGAGACCCAGTACTTC
NA TRBJ1-1 13 NA TRBV7-2 CASSSPGNTEAFF TGTGCCAGCAGCTCGCCCGGGAACACTGAAGCTTTCTTT
NA TRBJ2-7 14 once TRBV9 CASSARDLQYEQYF TGTGCCAGCAGCGCTCGGGACTTACAATACGAGCAGTACTTC
NA TRBJ2-7 12 NA TRBV5-1 CASSQGTYEQYF TGTGCCAGCAGCCAGGGGACCTACGAGCAGTACTTC
NA TRBJ2-5 14 NA TRBV29-1 CSVEGTQGRQTQYF TGCAGCGTTGAAGGGACGCAGGGGAGACAGACCCAGTACTTC
TRBD1 TRBJ1-5 15 once TRBV19 CASRQDRADNQPQHF TGTGCCAGTAGACAGGACAGGGCTGACAATCAGCCCCAGCATTTT
NA TRBJ2-1 16 NA TRBV18 CASSPPGSLQGNEQFF TGTGCCAGCTCACCTCCAGGTAGTCTTCAGGGCAATGAGCAGTTCTTC
NA TRBJ1-5 15 NA TRBV19 CASSHVEVIHQPQHF TGTGCCAGTAGCCACGTCGAGGTAATCCATCAGCCCCAGCATTTT
NA TRBJ2-7 17 NA TRBV2 CASSVSSTERKSYEQYF TGTGCCAGCAGTGTTTCTAGCACAGAAAGAAAATCCTACGAGCAGTACTTC
TRBD1 TRBJ2-1 13 once TRBV11-3 CASRDRGTDEQFF TGTGCCAGCAGAGACAGGGGGACCGATGAGCAGTTCTTC
TRBD2 TRBJ2-1 15 NA TRBV7-2 CASSFSGNGHNEQFF TGTGCCAGCAGCTTTAGCGGGAACGGGCACAATGAGCAGTTCTTC
TRBD1 TRBJ1-5 14 few TRBV28 CASSSYRGHQPQHF TGTGCCAGCAGTTCTTACAGGGGGCATCAGCCCCAGCATTTT
NA TRBJ1-1 16 NA TRBV11-2 CASSLDGGWKTTEAFF TGTGCCAGCAGCTTAGATGGGGGCTGGAAGACCACTGAAGCTTTCTTT
NA TRBJ2-7 14 few TRBV7-2 CASSLVQGSYEQYF TGTGCCAGCAGCTTAGTCCAGGGGTCCTACGAGCAGTACTTC
TRBD2 TRBJ2-1 16 NA TRBV7-3 CASSVNSGRAYNEQFF TGTGCCAGCAGCGTTAATAGCGGGAGGGCTTACAATGAGCAGTTCTTC